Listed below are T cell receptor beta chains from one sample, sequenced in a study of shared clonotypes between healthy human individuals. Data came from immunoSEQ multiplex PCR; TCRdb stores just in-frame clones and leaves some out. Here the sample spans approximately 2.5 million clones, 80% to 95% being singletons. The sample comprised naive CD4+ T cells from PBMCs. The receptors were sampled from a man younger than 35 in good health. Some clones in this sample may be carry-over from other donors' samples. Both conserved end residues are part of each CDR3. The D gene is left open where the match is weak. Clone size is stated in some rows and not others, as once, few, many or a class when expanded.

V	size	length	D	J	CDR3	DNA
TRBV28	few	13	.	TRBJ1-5	CASITHLNQPQHF	TGTGCCAGCATCACCCACCTCAATCAGCCCCAGCATTTT
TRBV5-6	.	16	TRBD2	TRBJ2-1	CASSVGAGLAYNEQFF	TGTGCCAGCAGCGTTGGCGCCGGACTAGCGTACAATGAGCAGTTCTTC
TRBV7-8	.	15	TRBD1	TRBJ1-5	CASSARDSPNQPQHF	TGTGCCAGCAGCGCCCGGGACAGCCCTAATCAGCCCCAGCATTTT
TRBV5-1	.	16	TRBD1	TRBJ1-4	CASSVRGAATNEKLFF	TGCGCCAGCAGCGTCAGGGGGGCAGCAACTAATGAAAAACTGTTTTTT
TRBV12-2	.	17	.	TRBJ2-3	CASRRKTGRDGTDTQYF	TGTGCAAGTCGCCGTAAAACCGGGAGGGATGGCACAGATACGCAGTATTTT
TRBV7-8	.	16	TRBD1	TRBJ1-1	CASSPFQGAMNTEAFF	TGTGCCAGCAGCCCTTTTCAGGGGGCCATGAACACTGAAGCTTTCTTT
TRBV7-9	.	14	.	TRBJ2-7	CASSGTVVLGEQYF	TGTGCCAGCAGCGGTACAGTAGTCCTGGGGGAGCAGTACTTC
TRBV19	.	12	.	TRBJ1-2	CASRSGSYGYTF	TGTGCCAGTAGGTCAGGGTCCTATGGCTACACCTTC
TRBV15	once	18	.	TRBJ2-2	CATSSPRILRSNTGELFF	TGTGCCACCAGCTCCCCAAGGATTCTGCGATCGAACACCGGGGAGCTGTTTTTT
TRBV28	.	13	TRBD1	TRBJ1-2	CASRYRGNYGYTF	TGTGCCAGCAGGTACAGGGGGAACTATGGCTACACCTTC
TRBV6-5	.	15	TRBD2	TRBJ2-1	CASRRTSGRVPEQFF	TGTGCCAGCAGACGGACTAGCGGGAGGGTCCCTGAGCAGTTCTTC
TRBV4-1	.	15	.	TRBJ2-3	CASSQYSLSTDTQYF	TGCGCCAGCAGCCAATACAGTCTCAGCACAGATACGCAGTATTTT
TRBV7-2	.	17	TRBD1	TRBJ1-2	CASSSTGTAPSNYGYTF	TGTGCCAGCAGCTCGACCGGGACAGCGCCTTCTAACTATGGCTACACCTTC